This section outlines one T cell receptor (beta chain) sequence together with its context. The data were obtained in a study of blood T cell repertoires in COVID-19. Overall study: There were acute and convalescent COVID-19 samples, and they came from the United States, Italy and Spain. The analysed material was cDNA or gDNA that came from T cells, B-cell-depleted T cells, or PBMCs.

As originally analysed: How many nucleated cells were present was estimated from reference gene primer amplification. TCRdb keeps only in-frame clones here, not all; method: immunoSEQ multiplex PCR. V and J calls and clone size are those listed in that table; D and trimming were worked out from the DNA. The profile shows about 92,000 clones, approximately 85% of them singletons. The germline CDR1 and CDR2 sequences are SNHLY and FYNNEI. This CDR3 contains 13 residues. V dropped 7 bases and J dropped 5; count of bases not matched to a gene: 5. This TCR was recovered from a human donor in a cohort sampled during active COVID-19. Sequencing used peripheral blood. V and J are TRBV2 and TRBJ2-4, with TRBD1 matching over 7 bases. In DNA, the CDR3 is TGTGCCAGCAATAGGGACAGCGAAAACATTCAGTACTTC. It yields the protein CASNRDSENIQYF.